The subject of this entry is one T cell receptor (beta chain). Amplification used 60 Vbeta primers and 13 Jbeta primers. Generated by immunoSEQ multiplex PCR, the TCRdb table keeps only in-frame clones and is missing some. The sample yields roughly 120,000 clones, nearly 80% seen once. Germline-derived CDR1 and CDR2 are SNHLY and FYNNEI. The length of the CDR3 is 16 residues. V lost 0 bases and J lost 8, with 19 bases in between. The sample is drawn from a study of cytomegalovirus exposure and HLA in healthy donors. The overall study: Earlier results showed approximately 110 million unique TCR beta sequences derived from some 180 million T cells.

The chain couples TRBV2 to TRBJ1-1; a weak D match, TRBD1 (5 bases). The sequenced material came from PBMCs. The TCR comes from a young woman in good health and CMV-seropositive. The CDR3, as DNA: TGTGCCAGCAGTGAAGCGCTTCTGGGGCGAGGCTGCGAAGCTTTCTTT. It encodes CASSEALLGRGCEAFF. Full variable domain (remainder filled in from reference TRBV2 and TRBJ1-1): EPEVTQTPSHQVTQMGQEVILRCVPISNHLYFYWYRQILGQKVEFLVSFYNNEISEKSEIFDDQFSVERPDGSNFTLKIRSTKLEDSAMYFCASSEALLGRGCEAFFGQGTRLTVV.